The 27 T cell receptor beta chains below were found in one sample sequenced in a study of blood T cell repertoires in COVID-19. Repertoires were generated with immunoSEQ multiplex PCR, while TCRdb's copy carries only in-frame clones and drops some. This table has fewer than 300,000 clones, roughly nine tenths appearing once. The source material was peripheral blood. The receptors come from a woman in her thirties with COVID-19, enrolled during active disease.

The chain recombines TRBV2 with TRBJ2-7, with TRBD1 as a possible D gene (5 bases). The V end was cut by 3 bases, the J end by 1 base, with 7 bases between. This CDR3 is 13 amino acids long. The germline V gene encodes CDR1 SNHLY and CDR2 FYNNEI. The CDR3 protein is CASSDTGSYEQYF. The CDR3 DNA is TGTGCCAGCAGTGACACAGGTTCCTACGAGCAGTACTTC.

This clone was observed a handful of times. Here the CDR3 DNA reads TGTGCCAGCCGGGATCGCTCTGGGGCCAACGTCCTGACTTTC. Translating gives CASRDRSGANVLTF. The genes are TRBV3-1 (or the pseudogene TRBV3-2) and TRBJ2-6, with TRBD2 as a possible D gene (5 bases). Trimming took 8 bases from V and 0 from J, leaving 8 bases between them. The germline gives CDR1 LGHDT, CDR2 YNNKEL (reference sequence). The CDR3 length is 14 residues.

CDR3 DNA sequence: TGTGCCAGCAGTCCCATCTATAATTCACCCCTCCACTTT. Amino acids: CASSPIYNSPLHF. The chain combines TRBV27 with TRBJ1-6; D not certain. Per the germline V gene, CDR1 is MNHEY and CDR2 is SMNVEV (reference sequence). The CDR3 length is 13 residues. V was cut by 5 bases and J by 3 bases, with 5 bases left in between.

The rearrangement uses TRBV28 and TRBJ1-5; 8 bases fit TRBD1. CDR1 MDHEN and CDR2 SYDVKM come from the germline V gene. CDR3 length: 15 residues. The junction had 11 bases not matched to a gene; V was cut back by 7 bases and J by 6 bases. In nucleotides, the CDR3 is TGTGCCAGCATCAGGCGGACAGGGCAGGGTCAGCCCCAGCATTTT. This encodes CASIRRTGQGQPQHF.

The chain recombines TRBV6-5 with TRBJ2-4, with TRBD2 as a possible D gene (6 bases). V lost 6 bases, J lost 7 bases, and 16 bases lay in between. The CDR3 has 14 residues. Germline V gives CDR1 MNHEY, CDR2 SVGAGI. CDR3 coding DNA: TGTGCCAGCAGCCCGAGCGGGTACAAGAACATTCAGTACTTC. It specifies CASSPSGYKNIQYF.

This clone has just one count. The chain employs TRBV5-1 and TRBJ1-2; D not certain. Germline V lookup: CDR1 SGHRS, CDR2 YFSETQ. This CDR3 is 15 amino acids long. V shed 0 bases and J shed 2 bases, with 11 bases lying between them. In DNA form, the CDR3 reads TGCGCCAGCAGCTTGGCCCCTATGGTGAACTATGGCTACACCTTC. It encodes CASSLAPMVNYGYTF.

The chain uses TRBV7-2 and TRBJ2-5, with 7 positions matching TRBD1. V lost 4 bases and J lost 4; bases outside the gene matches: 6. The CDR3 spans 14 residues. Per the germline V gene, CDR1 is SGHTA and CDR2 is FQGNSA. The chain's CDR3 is CASSSLEGAETQYF. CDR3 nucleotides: TGTGCCAGCAGCTCCCTCGAGGGGGCAGAGACCCAGTACTTC.

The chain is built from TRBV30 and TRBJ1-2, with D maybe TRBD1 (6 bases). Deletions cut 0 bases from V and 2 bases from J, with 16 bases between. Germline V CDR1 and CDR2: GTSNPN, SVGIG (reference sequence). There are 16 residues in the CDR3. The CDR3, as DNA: TGTGCCTGGAGTGTACGGGCAGGGGAGACAAACTATGGCTACACCTTC. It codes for CAWSVRAGETNYGYTF.

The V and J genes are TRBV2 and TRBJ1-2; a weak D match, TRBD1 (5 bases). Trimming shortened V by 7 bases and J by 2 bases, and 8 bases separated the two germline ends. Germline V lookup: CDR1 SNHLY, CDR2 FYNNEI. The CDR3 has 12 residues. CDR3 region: CASTRQNYGYTF. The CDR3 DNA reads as TGTGCCAGCACCCGACAGAACTATGGCTACACCTTC.

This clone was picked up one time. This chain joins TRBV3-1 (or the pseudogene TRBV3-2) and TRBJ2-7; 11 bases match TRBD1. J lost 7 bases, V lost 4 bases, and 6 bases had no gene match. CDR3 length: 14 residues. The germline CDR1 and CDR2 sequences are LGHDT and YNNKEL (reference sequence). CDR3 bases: TGTGCCAGCAGCCTAGGACAGGGGGCGCGGGAGCAGTACTTC. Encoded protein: CASSLGQGAREQYF.

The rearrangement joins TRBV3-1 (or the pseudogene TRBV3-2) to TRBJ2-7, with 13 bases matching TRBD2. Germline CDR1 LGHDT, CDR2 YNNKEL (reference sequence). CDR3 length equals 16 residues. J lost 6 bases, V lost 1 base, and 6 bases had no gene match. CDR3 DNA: TGTGCCAGCAGCCAAGCCCGCACTAGCGGGAGGGCCGAGCAGTACTTC. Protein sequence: CASSQARTSGRAEQYF.

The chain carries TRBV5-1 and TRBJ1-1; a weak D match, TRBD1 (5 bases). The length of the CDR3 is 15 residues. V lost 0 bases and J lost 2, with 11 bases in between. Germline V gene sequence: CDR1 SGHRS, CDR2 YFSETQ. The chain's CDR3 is CASSLAGGANTEAFF. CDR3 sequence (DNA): TGCGCCAGCAGCTTGGCGGGTGGGGCAAACACTGAAGCTTTCTTT.

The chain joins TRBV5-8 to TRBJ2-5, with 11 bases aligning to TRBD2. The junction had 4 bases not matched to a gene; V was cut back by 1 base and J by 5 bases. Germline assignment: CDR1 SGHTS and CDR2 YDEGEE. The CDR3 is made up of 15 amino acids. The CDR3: CASSLQLAGDETQYF. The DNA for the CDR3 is TGTGCCAGCAGCTTGCAACTAGCGGGAGACGAGACCCAGTACTTC.

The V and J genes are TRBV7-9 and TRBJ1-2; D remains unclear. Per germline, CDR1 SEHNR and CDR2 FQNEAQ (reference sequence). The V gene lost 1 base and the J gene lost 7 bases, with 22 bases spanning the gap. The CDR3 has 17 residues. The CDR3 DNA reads TGTGCCAGCAGCTTAGGGAGCCAGAAGATGCAAAGTAGTGGCTACACCTTC. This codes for CASSLGSQKMQSSGYTF.

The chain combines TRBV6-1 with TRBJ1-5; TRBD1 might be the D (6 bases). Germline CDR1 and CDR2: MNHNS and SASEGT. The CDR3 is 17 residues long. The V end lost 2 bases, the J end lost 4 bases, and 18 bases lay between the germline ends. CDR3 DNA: TGTGCCAGCAGTGAAACCCGTCCAGGGAGGGGGAATCAGCCCCAGCATTTT. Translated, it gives CASSETRPGRGNQPQHF.

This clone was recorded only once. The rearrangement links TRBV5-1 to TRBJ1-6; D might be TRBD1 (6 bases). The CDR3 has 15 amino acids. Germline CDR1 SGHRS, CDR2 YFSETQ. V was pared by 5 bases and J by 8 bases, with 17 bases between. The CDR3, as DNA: TGCGCCAGCAGACGGGACACATCGTATGATTCACCCCTCCACTTT. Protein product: CASRRDTSYDSPLHF.

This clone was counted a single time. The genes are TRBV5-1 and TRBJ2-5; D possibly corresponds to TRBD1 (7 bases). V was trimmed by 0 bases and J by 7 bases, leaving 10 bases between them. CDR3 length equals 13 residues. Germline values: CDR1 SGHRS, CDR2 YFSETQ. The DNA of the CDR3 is TGCGCCAGCAGCTTGGGGCAGGGGGGGACCCAGTACTTC. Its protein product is CASSLGQGGTQYF.

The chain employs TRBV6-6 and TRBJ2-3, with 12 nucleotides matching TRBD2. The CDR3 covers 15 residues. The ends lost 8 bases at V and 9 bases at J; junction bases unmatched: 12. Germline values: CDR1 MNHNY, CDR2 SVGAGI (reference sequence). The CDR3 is CASSPLAGGRATQYF. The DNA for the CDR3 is TGTGCCAGCTCTCCTCTAGCGGGAGGGCGGGCAACGCAGTATTTT.

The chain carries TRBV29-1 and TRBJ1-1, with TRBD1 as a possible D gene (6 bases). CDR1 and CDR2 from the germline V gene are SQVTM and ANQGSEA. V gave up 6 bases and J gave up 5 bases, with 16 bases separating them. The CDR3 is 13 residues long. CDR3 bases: TGCAGCGTGCAGGGGATTAAGTGGACTGAAGCTTTCTTT. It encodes CSVQGIKWTEAFF.

CDR3 amino acids: CASSDRQGVNTEAFF. The CDR3 region has the DNA TGTGCCAGCAGCGACCGACAGGGAGTGAACACTGAAGCTTTCTTT. The V and J genes are TRBV7-9 and TRBJ1-1; the match to TRBD1 covers 7 bases. Germline CDR1 and CDR2: SEHNR and FQNEAQ (reference sequence). With V trimmed by 5 bases and J by 0 bases, 6 bases remained unmatched. CDR3 length equals 15 residues.

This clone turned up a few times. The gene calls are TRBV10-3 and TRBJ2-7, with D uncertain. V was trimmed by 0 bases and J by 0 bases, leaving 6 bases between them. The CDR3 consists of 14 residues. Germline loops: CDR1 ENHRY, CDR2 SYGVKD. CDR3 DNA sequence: TGTGCCATCAGTGAGTCGTTACTCTCCTACGAGCAGTACTTC. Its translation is CAISESLLSYEQYF.

CDR3 DNA sequence: TGTGCCAGCAGCTTGGGCGGGGGACAGGGGGCAACAGATACGCAGTATTTT. Encoded protein: CASSLGGGQGATDTQYF. This chain uses TRBV5-8 with TRBJ2-3, with 12 bases matching TRBD1. CDR1 SGHTS and CDR2 YDEGEE come from the germline V gene. The V and J ends lost 0 bases and 3 bases, in that order; junction bases with no gene match: 5. The CDR3 length is 17 residues.

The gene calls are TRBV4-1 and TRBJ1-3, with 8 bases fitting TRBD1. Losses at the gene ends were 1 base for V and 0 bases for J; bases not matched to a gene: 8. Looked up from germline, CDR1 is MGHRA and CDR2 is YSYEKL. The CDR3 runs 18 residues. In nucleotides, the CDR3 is TGCGCCAGCAGCCAAGCTCTAAGGACAGGGACCTCTGGAAACACCATATATTTT. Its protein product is CASSQALRTGTSGNTIYF.

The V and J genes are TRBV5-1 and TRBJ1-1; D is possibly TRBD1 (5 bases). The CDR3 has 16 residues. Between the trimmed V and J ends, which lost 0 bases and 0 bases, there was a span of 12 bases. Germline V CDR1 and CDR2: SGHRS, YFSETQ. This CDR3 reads CASSLGGPAMNTEAFF. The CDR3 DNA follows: TGCGCCAGCAGCTTGGGGGGCCCGGCCATGAACACTGAAGCTTTCTTT.

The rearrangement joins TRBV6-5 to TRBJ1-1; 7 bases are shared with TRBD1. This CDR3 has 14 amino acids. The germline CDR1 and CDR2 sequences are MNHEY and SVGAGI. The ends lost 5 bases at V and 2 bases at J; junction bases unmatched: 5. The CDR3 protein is CASSKDRTNTEAFF. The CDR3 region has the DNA TGTGCCAGCAGTAAGGACAGGACAAACACTGAAGCTTTCTTT.

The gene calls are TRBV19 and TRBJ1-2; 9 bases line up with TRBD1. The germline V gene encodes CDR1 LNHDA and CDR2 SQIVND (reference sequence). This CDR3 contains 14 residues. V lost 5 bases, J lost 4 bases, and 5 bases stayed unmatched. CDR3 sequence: CASSGDRARYGYTF. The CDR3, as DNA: TGTGCCAGTAGTGGGGACAGGGCTCGCTATGGCTACACCTTC. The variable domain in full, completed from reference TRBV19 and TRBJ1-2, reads DGGITQSPKYLFRKEGQNVTLSCEQNLNHDAMYWYRQDPGQGLRLIYYSQIVNDFQKGDIAEGYSVSREKKESFPLTVTSAQKNPTAFYLCASSGDRARYGYTFGSGTRLTVV.

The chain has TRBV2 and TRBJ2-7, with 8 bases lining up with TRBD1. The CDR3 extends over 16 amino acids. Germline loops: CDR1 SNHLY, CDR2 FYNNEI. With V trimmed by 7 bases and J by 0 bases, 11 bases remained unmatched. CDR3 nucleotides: TGTGCCAGCACCTGGGACGGACAGGGAAGCTCCTACGAGCAGTACTTC. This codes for CASTWDGQGSSYEQYF.